This TCR beta chain emerged from a study of T cells expressing NK-cell markers. Study information: Sequencing of TCR beta repertoires drew on sorted CD3+CD56+NKG2C+, CD3+CD56+NKG2C- and CD3+CD56-NKG2C+ T cells. The study sequenced eight donors, seven HCMV-seropositive and one seronegative. Study-wide results and caveats: A range of about 1.0-7.0% of CD8+ T cells consisted of dominant NKG2C+ clonotypes in 5 to 7 donors.

This CDR3 region has 15 residues. Germline loops: CDR1 SEHNR, CDR2 FQNEAQ (reference sequence). With the 5' RACE reads reprocessed, TCRdb shows one record per CDR3 protein and no DNA. The sample has approximately 460,000 distinct CDR3 sequences. Turning to this clonotype: What it binds is not known.

The V and J genes are TRBV7-9 and TRBJ1-1; TCRdb picks TRBD1, but there is no DNA to check that call. The TCR was taken from a woman aged 18-70 years in good health. Sequencing was done on a sample of blood T cells: a sorted CD56 or NKG2C T cell subset, CD4+ or CD8+ T cells, or bulk PBMC T cells (not recorded which). CDR3 protein: CASSLGPGENTEAFF.